The sequence of this T cell receptor beta chain was determined in a study of cytomegalovirus exposure and HLA in healthy donors (TCRdb year 2017). Regarding the research as a whole: An earlier analysis of some 600 of the donors reported about 280 Gb of sequence data and 90 million to 120 million unique TCR beta sequences obtained from about 170 million T cells. An early release that covered fewer than 750 HLA-typed donors contained 300 to 350 gigabases of sequencing data and 65 million to 100 million unique TCR sequences. Among the roughly 410 genotyped donors, around 81% belonged to the genetic ancestry cluster associated with self-reported Caucasian donors. The study was designed to test whether signatures of past pathogen exposure could be identified by cataloging public T cell receptors. The study profiled the T cell repertoires of around 700 subjects by immunosequencing and related them to cytomegalovirus serostatus. A separate validation cohort of roughly 120 different subjects was used in addition to the roughly 720-subject first cohort. High-throughput TCR immunosequencing, statistical association of individual TCRs with disease status, and machine learning were combined to predict cytomegalovirus infection status. A later analysis re-analyzed previously published TCR beta repertoires from roughly 630 donors and added high-resolution HLA genotyping to study TCR occurrence patterns. Rather than drawing on any new phenotypic data, the later analysis identified candidate immune exposures from TCR beta sequences and the way those sequences occurred across donors. An earlier analysis of several hundred of the donors applied high-throughput TCR beta sequencing to assess whether each TCR beta V gene segment acted as functional or pseudogenic. Donor age, sex, ethnicity and CMV serostatus were collected together with the repertoire data. In a later genetic analysis, genome-wide SNP genotypes for 398 of the 666 donors were used, and that subset was treated as a discovery cohort. All discovery cohort repertoires had been generated using a single sequencing platform. Both class I and class II loci were covered by HLA typing, at four-digit resolution. Typing coverage differed by locus: A, B, C, DRB1 and DQB1 were typed in roughly 620-630 donors, DQA1 in roughly 510, DPA1 in over 600, and DPB1 in about 450. Four to six DR-DQ haplotypes were handled as single units for association and clustering, since linkage in the cohort was strong. Across around 400 genotyped donors of the cohort, an average of approximately 240,000 unique TCR beta nucleotide sequences per donor were sequenced, and 15% to 20% of those sequences were non-productive.

Library preparation was by the immunoSEQ multiplex PCR assay. A mixture of 60 forward primers for TCR Vbeta segments and 13 reverse primers for TCR Jbeta segments was used in the multiplex PCR. Amplification of the CDR3 region of rearranged TCR beta genes was performed with a multiplex PCR assay on genomic DNA. On the Illumina HiSeq System, the amplified TCR beta libraries were sequenced as 87-base-pair reads. Per the source publication's procedure: Across the 670 or so repertoires, a later analysis counted some 81 million unique TCR beta chains, some 11 million of which were shared by at least two donors. To remove PCR and sequencing errors, raw reads were error-corrected and collapsed into unique sequences using a nearest-neighbor algorithm that merged closely related sequences. V, D and J gene segments were assigned by aligning CDR3 sequences to IMGT reference sequences. For a sequence to be retained, at least a six-nucleotide match to both a V gene segment and a J gene segment was required. A rearrangement was called productive if the CDR3 had no stop codons and remained in frame with V and J, and every other rearrangement was called non-productive. Following IMGT convention, CDR3 was defined as the stretch from the second conserved V-encoded cysteine up to the conserved J-encoded phenylalanine. Sequences without an unambiguous match to a single V gene segment were excluded from the earlier analysis of approximately 560 of the donors. An earlier analysis of roughly 590 of the donors called V segments functional above 56.7% productive rearrangements and segregating when the between-donor standard deviation exceeded 5%. A statistical classification framework was built to diagnose cytomegalovirus status from the catalog of TCR beta chain sequences. A later analysis assigned V and J genes by comparing TCR nucleotide sequences with IMGT/GENE-DB human TR gene sequences. The TCRdist pipeline was used in a later analysis to assign CDR3 sequences and most-parsimonious VDJ recombination scenarios. A later analysis defined each TCR beta chain by its CDR3 amino acid sequence plus V-gene family, and excluded reads lacking a unique V-gene family. In a later analysis, nearly 600 highly shared, low-generation-probability nucleotide sequences were removed to address suspected cross-contamination and a sequencing artifact. In a later analysis, a clonal expansion index was calculated for each public chain from normalized within-repertoire ranks of inferred template counts. In a later analysis, generation probabilities were computed using a VDJ recombination model fitted to out-of-frame rearrangements, and the results were checked against IGoR. In a later analysis, TCR-TCR, TCR-HLA and TCR-CMV co-occurrence was scored with hypergeometric tests, and a repertoire-size bias correction was applied to TCR pairs. A later analysis estimated false discovery rates by permuting HLA or CMV assignments 20 times. A later analysis grouped co-occurring TCRs with DBSCAN, adding TCRdist sequence similarity when clustering within HLA-allele-positive subsets. For co-occurrence clustering, repertoires with fewer than 30,000 or more than 120,000 public chains were excluded, along with roughly five repertoires with anomalous nucleotide sharing. TCRdb provides this immuneACCESS table in a form limited to in-frame rearrangements. Some clones are lacking; in checked studies, under half of them reflect an unresolved V gene, and why the rest are absent is not known. V, J and clone size reflect that table, while D and trimming were determined from the DNA. The sample table records over 100,000 clones; 75% to 85% of these occur just once. The ten most abundant clones make up approximately 1.1% of the sample.

The cohort was made up of hundreds of healthy bone marrow donors. At the time of sampling, all cohort members were nominally healthy, though unrecorded immune exposures were likely present. The donor tested CMV seronegative, placing the donor among the 300 to 400 seronegative members of the cohort. Every donor gave a peripheral blood sample, and the peripheral blood mononuclear cells from that sample were used for TCR beta sequencing. Genomic DNA extraction from the blood cell samples was performed with the Qiagen DNeasy Blood Extraction Kit. In regard to this clone: Its target antigen remains unknown. Base qualities are not provided; no much larger clone lies one nucleotide away.

What the authors observed across the whole study: Assigning TCR associations to individual alleles was difficult when HLA alleles, especially DR and DQ, strongly co-occurred. In this cohort, only TCR beta chains were sequenced, and detectable features were limited by the absence of alpha or paired-chain data. For the cohort, immune exposure information was limited to CMV serostatus. According to a later analysis, parvovirus B19, influenza, CMV and Epstein-Barr virus appeared linked to several top co-occurrence clusters. Most CMV-associated TCR beta chains appeared to be HLA-restricted in a later analysis, and the HLA associations seemed to be driven largely by CMV exposure. Because some donors lacked HLA typing at each locus, the association tests relied only on the typed subset. Sequencing depth was assumed to be roughly uniform across donors in the presence/absence analyses, though that assumption may not hold. Correlated functional status among segregating V segments might reflect linkage disequilibrium, but an unknown experimental factor could not be ruled out. The classifier was reported to diagnose cytomegalovirus status with high specificity and sensitivity in both the original and validation cohorts. In the study, about 150 TCR beta chains were listed as associated with cytomegalovirus. According to the authors, the approach could potentially be generalized to other disease states and immunological phenotypes. Broadly in line with IMGT annotations, most TCR beta V segments showed up in productive rearrangements about 87% or about 30% of the time in an earlier analysis of under 700 of the donors. Because counts were too low, about 15 rarely observed V segments, including chromosome 9 orphons, were left out of the earlier analysis of about 500 of the donors. In vitro tests confirmed that a few of the cytomegalovirus-associated TCR beta chains recognize cytomegalovirus antigens. In a later analysis, the rate of TCR association differed among HLA loci, with DRB1 alleles having the most associated TCRs and HLA-C alleles having the fewest. Most TCR sequences were observed very rarely across donors, whereas some public TCRs were present in many individuals. A further reported finding was that TCR beta sequences accurately predicted the HLA-A and HLA-B alleles for most subjects in the first cohort. A later genetic analysis associated a missense DCLRE1C variant with V-gene and J-gene trimming of TCR beta chains, and an independent cohort replicated the association. In a later analysis, HLA-associated TCR beta chains showed more clonal expansion and lower generation probabilities than non-associated chains that were equally common. A group of highly shared sequence variants was considered likely to be a technical artifact of the sequencing pipeline. According to a later genetic analysis, donors in an Asian-associated ancestry cluster had fewer N-insertions in productive TCRs than the roughly 660-donor mean. At a false discovery rate of 0.05, a later analysis linked approximately 18,000 TCR beta sequences to specific HLA alleles.

The sample was PBMCs. The sequence was collected from a male donor in good health and CMV-seronegative.

The bases are TGTGCCAGCAGACCCCGGACAGGGCCCACTGAGCAGTTCTTC. This is translated as CASRPRTGPTEQFF. The rearrangement joined TRBV6-5 to TRBJ2-1; TRBD1 aligns with 8 central bases. The germline V gene specifies MNHEY as CDR1 and SVGAGI as CDR2. Trimming removed 6 bases from V and 9 bases from J; the gene matches leave 10 bases unexplained. Inclusive of the bounding cysteine and phenylalanine, the CDR3 is 14 residues long. The sequence is cut down to CDR3 DNA, 42 bases in frame from base 1.